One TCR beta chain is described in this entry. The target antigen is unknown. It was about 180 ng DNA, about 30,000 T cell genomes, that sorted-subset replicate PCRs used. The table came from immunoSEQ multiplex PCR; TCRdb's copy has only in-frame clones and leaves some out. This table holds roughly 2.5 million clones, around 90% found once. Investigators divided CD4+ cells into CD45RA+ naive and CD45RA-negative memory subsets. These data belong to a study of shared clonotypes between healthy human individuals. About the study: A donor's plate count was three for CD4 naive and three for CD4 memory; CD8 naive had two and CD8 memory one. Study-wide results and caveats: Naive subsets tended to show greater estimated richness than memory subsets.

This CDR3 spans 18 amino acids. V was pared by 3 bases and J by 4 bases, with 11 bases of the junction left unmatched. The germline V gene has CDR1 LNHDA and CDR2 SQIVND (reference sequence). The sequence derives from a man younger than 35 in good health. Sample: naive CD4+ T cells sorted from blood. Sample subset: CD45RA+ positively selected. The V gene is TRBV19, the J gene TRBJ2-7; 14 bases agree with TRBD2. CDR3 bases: TGTGCCAGTAGTATGGGGGGACTAGCGGGAGCTTTCAAGTACGAGCAGTACTTC. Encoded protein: CASSMGGLAGAFKYEQYF.